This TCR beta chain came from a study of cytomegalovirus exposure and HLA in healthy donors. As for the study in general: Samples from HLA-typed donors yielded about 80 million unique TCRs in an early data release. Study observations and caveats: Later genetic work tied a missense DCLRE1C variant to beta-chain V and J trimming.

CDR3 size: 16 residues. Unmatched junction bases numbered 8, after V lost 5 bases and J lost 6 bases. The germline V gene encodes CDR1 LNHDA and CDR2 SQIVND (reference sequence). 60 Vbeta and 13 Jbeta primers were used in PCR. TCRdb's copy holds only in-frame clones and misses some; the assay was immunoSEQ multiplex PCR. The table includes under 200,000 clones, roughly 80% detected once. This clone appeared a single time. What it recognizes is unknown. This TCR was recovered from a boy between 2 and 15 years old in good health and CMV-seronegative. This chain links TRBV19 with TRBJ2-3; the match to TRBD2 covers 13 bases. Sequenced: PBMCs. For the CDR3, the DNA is TGTGCCAGTAGTTCCGGACTAGCGGGAGTCGGTGATACGCAGTATTTT. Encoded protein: CASSSGLAGVGDTQYF.